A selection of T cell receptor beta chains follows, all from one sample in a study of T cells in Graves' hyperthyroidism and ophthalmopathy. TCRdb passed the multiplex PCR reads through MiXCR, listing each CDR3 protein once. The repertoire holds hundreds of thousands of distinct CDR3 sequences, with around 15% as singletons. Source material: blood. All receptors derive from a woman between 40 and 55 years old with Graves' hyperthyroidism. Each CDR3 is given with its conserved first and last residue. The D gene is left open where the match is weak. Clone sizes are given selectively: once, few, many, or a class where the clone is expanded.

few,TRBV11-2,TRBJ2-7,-,CASGLDGVAEGYEQYF,TGTGCCAGCGGCTTAGATGGTGTGGCAGAAGGGTACGAGCAGTACTTC
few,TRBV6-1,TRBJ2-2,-,CASTPLNTGELFF,TGTGCCAGCACACCACTAAACACCGGGGAGCTGTTTTTT
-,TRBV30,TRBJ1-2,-,CAWSVKGRNYGYTF,TGTGCCTGGAGTGTAAAGGGACGCAACTATGGCTACACCTTC
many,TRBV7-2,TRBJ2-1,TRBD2,CASSSESTSGTYPSYNEQFF,TGTGCCAGCAGCTCAGAAAGCACTAGCGGAACGTACCCCTCCTACAATGAGCAGTTCTTC
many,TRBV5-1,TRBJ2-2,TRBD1,CASSGTGATNTGELFF,TGCGCCAGCTCCGGGACAGGGGCTACGAACACCGGGGAGCTGTTTTTT
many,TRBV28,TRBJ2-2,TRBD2,CASSLGGRKNTGELFF,TGTGCCAGCAGTTTAGGCGGGAGGAAGAACACCGGGGAGCTGTTTTTT
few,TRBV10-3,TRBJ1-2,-,CARILGGAFDGPNNGYTF,TGTGCCAGGATTCTTGGGGGCGCTTTTGACGGTCCGAATAATGGCTACACCTTC
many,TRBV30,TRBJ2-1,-,CAWRKLVFGYNEQFF,TGTGCCTGGAGAAAGTTGGTCTTCGGTTACAATGAGCAGTTCTTC
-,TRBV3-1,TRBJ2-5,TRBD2,CASSVEPGGETQYF,TGTGCCAGCAGCGTAGAGCCGGGGGGAGAGACCCAGTACTTC
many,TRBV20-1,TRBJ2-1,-,CSANYVGAGYNEQFF,TGCAGTGCTAACTATGTGGGAGCTGGGTACAATGAGCAGTTCTTC